A single sample is the source of the 29 T cell receptor beta chains below, sequenced in a study of graft-versus-host responses after intestinal transplantation. No antigens are known for them. Data came from immunoSEQ multiplex PCR; TCRdb stores just in-frame clones and leaves some out. In the table there are 35,000 to 45,000 clones, around 94% of which are singletons. Sequencing used unstimulated CD4+ T cells sorted from spleen or lymph node cells, obtained before transplant. Receptors were obtained from a human donor who was the organ donor for an intestinal transplant.

The chain combines TRBV5-8 with TRBJ2-1; D might be TRBD1 or TRBD2, each matching 6 bases. CDR1 and CDR2 (germline): SGHTS, YDEGEE. V was shortened by 0 bases and J by 10 bases, with 17 bases between the two germline ends. This CDR3 contains 15 residues. The CDR3 coding sequence is TGTGCCAGCAGCTTGGCTTCCGCAGGGGCGGGGGAGCAGTTCTTC. It yields the protein CASSLASAGAGEQFF.

The chain uses TRBV9 and TRBJ2-5; D is perhaps TRBD2 (5 bases). Per the germline V gene, CDR1 is SGDLS and CDR2 is YYNGEE. This CDR3 spans 14 amino acids. Trimming pared 0 bases from V and 1 base from J, leaving 7 bases between. The DNA of the CDR3 is TGTGCCAGCAGCGTAGGAGGAGGCCAAGAGACCCAGTACTTC. Its translation: CASSVGGGQETQYF.

The chain employs TRBV21-1 and TRBJ1-4. TRBV21-1 is a recognized pseudogene. This CDR3 is built from 15 residues. As DNA, the CDR3 is TGTGCCAGCAGCATCTACAAGGTGCATAATGAAAAACTGTTTTTT. Translated: CASSIYKVHNEKLFF.

Only one count was recorded for this clone. CDR3 coding DNA: TGTGCCAGCAGTTATGGGTCACCCCTCCACTTT. This codes for CASSYGSPLHF. The chain combines TRBV6-1 with TRBJ1-6; D not certain. This CDR3 has 11 amino acids. Germline values: CDR1 MNHNS, CDR2 SASEGT. Deletions cut 5 bases from V and 10 bases from J, with 6 bases between.

The chain is built from TRBV6-6 and TRBJ1-2; possible D gene TRBD1, 6 bases. V lost 6 bases and J 4 bases, leaving 12 bases between the germline ends. CDR3 size: 13 residues. Per the germline V gene, CDR1 is MNHNY and CDR2 is SVGAGI (reference sequence). This chain's CDR3 is CASRVGGGYGYTF. In DNA form, the CDR3 reads TGTGCCAGCAGGGTCGGGGGCGGCTATGGCTACACCTTC.

The chain joins TRBV12-5 to TRBJ2-5, with 8 nucleotides matching TRBD2. The germline V gene has CDR1 LGHNT and CDR2 FRNRAP. CDR3 size: 22 residues. J was trimmed by 5 bases and V by 0 bases; bases with no gene match: 26. CDR3 sequence (DNA): TGTGCTAGTGGTTTGGTCACTCGGGGGGGGATCCGGCAGACGGGGAAGACGGAGACCCAGTACTTC. Its protein is CASGLVTRGGIRQTGKTETQYF.

The chain uses TRBV21-1 and TRBJ2-1; whether TRBD1, the table's D call, matches the DNA was not checked. TRBV21-1 is a pseudogene. The CDR3 length is 12 residues. Here the CDR3 DNA reads TGTGCCAGCAAACAGGGAGAACGTGAGCAGTTCTTC. It translates to CASKQGEREQFF.

The J gene is TRBJ1-1, the V gene TRBV6-6, with D unresolved. Germline loops: CDR1 MNHNY, CDR2 SVGAGI (reference sequence). The CDR3 spans 11 residues. V shed 5 bases and J shed 3 bases, with 4 bases lying between them. The CDR3 reads CASSLHTEAFF. The CDR3 DNA reads TGTGCCAGCAGTCTTCACACTGAAGCTTTCTTT.

The CDR3 region has the DNA TGTGCCAGCAGCTTAGGGACAGGGTTGAACACTGAAGCTTTCTTT. This codes for CASSLGTGLNTEAFF. This chain uses TRBV11-3 with TRBJ1-1; 8 bases match TRBD1. CDR3 length: 15 residues. V gave up 1 base and J gave up 0 bases; unmatched junction bases: 1. Germline V CDR1 and CDR2: SGHNT, YENEEA.

V is TRBV7-2 and J is TRBJ2-1, with D unclear. V dropped 3 bases and J dropped 8 bases, with 14 bases sitting between them. Germline lookup yields CDR1 SGHTA and CDR2 FQGNSA. The CDR3 has 14 amino acids. CDR3 region: CASSFSSGWDEQFF. CDR3 nucleotide sequence: TGTGCCAGCAGCTTCTCTTCGGGTTGGGATGAGCAGTTCTTC.

The chain employs TRBV7-2 and TRBJ1-5; a weak D match, TRBD1 (5 bases). Trimming removed 1 base at V and 1 base at J, with 8 bases between. The CDR3 totals 15 residues. Germline assignment: CDR1 SGHTA and CDR2 FQGNSA. The CDR3 is CASSLGTSSNQPQHF. The CDR3 bases are TGTGCCAGCAGCTTAGGGACATCGAGCAATCAGCCCCAGCATTTT.

The V gene is TRBV27, the J gene TRBJ1-2; weak D call: TRBD1 (5 bases). V lost 3 bases, J lost 0 bases, and 5 bases lay in between. The CDR3 spans 13 residues. CDR1 MNHEY and CDR2 SMNVEV come from the germline V gene (reference sequence). The CDR3 region is CASSLGANYGYTF. The CDR3, as DNA: TGTGCCAGCAGTTTGGGGGCTAACTATGGCTACACCTTC.

The chain employs TRBV28 and TRBJ1-6, with 10 bases that match TRBD1. This CDR3 has 14 residues. The trim removed 4 bases at V and 10 bases at J, leaving 4 bases unmatched. Per germline, CDR1 MDHEN and CDR2 SYDVKM. In DNA, the CDR3 is TGTGCCAGCAGTTCCGGACAGGGGGGGTCACCCCTCCACTTT. It yields the protein CASSSGQGGSPLHF.

This sequence joins TRBV30 and TRBJ2-7; the D is unclear. Trimming removed 0 bases from V and 0 bases from J, with 9 bases in between. Germline CDR1 GTSNPN, CDR2 SVGIG (reference sequence). This CDR3 region has 14 residues. The CDR3 region is CAWSVGVVSYEQYF. The CDR3 DNA sequence: TGTGCCTGGAGTGTTGGTGTCGTCTCCTACGAGCAGTACTTC.

V is TRBV19 and J is TRBJ1-1; 8 bases match TRBD1. CDR1 is LNHDA and CDR2 is SQIVND in the germline V gene (reference sequence). J gave up 0 bases and V 3 bases, and 6 bases lay outside the gene matches. The CDR3 extends over 16 amino acids. The CDR3 coding sequence is TGTGCCAGTAGTATTCAGGGGGCGAGGTTGAACACTGAAGCTTTCTTT. It translates to CASSIQGARLNTEAFF.

This rearrangement joins TRBV10-3 to TRBJ2-7; D possibly corresponds to TRBD2 (7 bases). Germline CDR1 and CDR2: ENHRY and SYGVKD. Trimming took off 6 bases at V and 5 bases at J, with 14 bases between the two ends. This CDR3 is built from 13 residues. CDR3 sequence: CAIRVGGQDEQYF. CDR3 sequence (DNA): TGTGCCATCAGGGTGGGGGGGCAGGACGAGCAGTACTTC.

This chain uses TRBV19 with TRBJ2-6; D perhaps matches TRBD2 (7 bases). V was pared by 6 bases and J by 4 bases, with 28 bases between. Germline-derived CDR1 and CDR2 are LNHDA and SQIVND (reference sequence). This CDR3 is 20 amino acids long. CDR3 region: CASSLWGRGERGVGANVLTF. CDR3 DNA sequence: TGTGCCAGTAGCCTCTGGGGCAGGGGAGAGCGGGGTGTGGGGGCCAACGTCCTGACTTTC. Full variable domain (remainder filled in from reference TRBV19 and TRBJ2-6): DGGITQSPKYLFRKEGQNVTLSCEQNLNHDAMYWYRQDPGQGLRLIYYSQIVNDFQKGDIAEGYSVSREKKESFPLTVTSAQKNPTAFYLCASSLWGRGERGVGANVLTFGAGSRLTVL.

The CDR3 DNA reads TGTGCCAGCAGCAACCCGGGGGGCCCCTACAATGAGCAGTTCTTC. Translated, it gives CASSNPGGPYNEQFF. This chain connects TRBV9 to TRBJ2-1, with D possibly TRBD2 on 7 matching bases. CDR1 is SGDLS, CDR2 YYNGEE, per germline. V was cut by 4 bases and J by 2 bases, with 13 bases left in between. This CDR3 has 15 residues.

The chain carries TRBV7-2 and TRBJ2-3; D remains ambiguous. Trimming left V 5 bases short and J 5 bases short, with 11 bases between. CDR3 size: 13 residues. The germline gives CDR1 SGHTA, CDR2 FQGNSA. The CDR3 DNA follows: TGTGCCAGCAGCCCCGAGCCTCAAGATACGCAGTATTTT. Protein: CASSPEPQDTQYF.

This rearrangement joins TRBV5-6 to TRBJ1-1, with D possibly being TRBD1 (5 bases). There are 14 residues in the CDR3. Germline V gene sequence: CDR1 SGHDT, CDR2 YYEEEE. V lost 6 bases to trimming and J lost 1 base, with 13 bases between them. The CDR3 bases are TGTGCCAGCATTCGTGTAGGACAGAACACTGAAGCTTTCTTT. Its translation is CASIRVGQNTEAFF.

The chain is built from TRBV6-5 and TRBJ2-2; D is unclear. With 3 bases removed from V and 6 bases from J, the gap between germline ends came to 8 bases. The CDR3 extends over 13 amino acids. Germline lookup yields CDR1 MNHEY and CDR2 SVGAGI. The CDR3 is CASSYSGPGELFF. The CDR3 DNA reads as TGTGCCAGCAGTTATTCCGGACCCGGGGAGCTGTTTTTT.

The V and J genes are TRBV7-5 and TRBJ1-1; the D call in the table, TRBD1, was not verified against the DNA. TRBV7-5 is annotated as a pseudogene. CDR3 size: 18 residues. The CDR3 DNA follows: TGTGCCAGAAGCGCATGCCGGGACAGGGGGCAGAGGAACACTGAAGCTTTCTTT. Translated, it gives CARSACRDRGQRNTEAFF.

The rearrangement uses TRBV7-2 and TRBJ1-2; perhaps TRBD1 as D (6 bases). Germline assignment: CDR1 SGHTA and CDR2 FQGNSA. Trimming took off 0 bases at V and 6 bases at J, with 14 bases between the two ends. This CDR3 spans 15 amino acids. CDR3 amino acids: CASSLAQGIYNGYTF. In DNA form, the CDR3 reads TGTGCCAGCAGCTTAGCTCAGGGGATTTATAATGGCTACACCTTC.

The chain couples TRBV18 to TRBJ1-2, with D possibly being TRBD1 (6 bases). V lost 5 bases to trimming and J lost 2 bases, with 9 bases between them. The CDR3 totals 13 residues. Germline CDR1 reads KGHSH; CDR2 reads LQKENI. The CDR3 sequence: CASSLDRNYGYTF. The CDR3, as DNA: TGTGCCAGCTCATTGGACAGAAACTATGGCTACACCTTC.

The chain employs TRBV20-1 and TRBJ2-7, with a tentative D call TRBD2 (5 bases). CDR3 length equals 11 residues. The germline CDR1 and CDR2 sequences are DFQATT and SNEGSKA (reference sequence). CDR3 amino acids: CSGGLLGEQYF. As DNA, the CDR3 is TGCTCCGGCGGCCTACTAGGAGAGCAGTACTTC.

Only one count was recorded for this clone. The genes are TRBV30 and TRBJ2-1; TRBD2 matches 8 bases. Germline V gene lookup returns CDR1 GTSNPN and CDR2 SVGIG (reference sequence). The junction had 10 bases not matched to a gene; V was cut back by 2 bases and J by 4 bases. The CDR3 extends over 16 amino acids. CDR3 in DNA: TGTGCCTGGAGTACTTCTGGCGGGGGGCCATACAATGAGCAGTTCTTC. Amino acids: CAWSTSGGGPYNEQFF.

The chain employs TRBV4-2 and TRBJ1-6; a possible D gene is TRBD1 (5 bases). Germline V lookup: CDR1 LGHNA, CDR2 YNFKEQ. With 0 bases removed from V and 3 bases from J, the gap between germline ends came to 24 bases. This CDR3 spans 21 amino acids. For the CDR3, the DNA is TGTGCCAGCAGCCAAGAGTGGTTTGCCAGGGCGGGGGAGGGCTATAATTCACCCCTCCACTTT. Residues: CASSQEWFARAGEGYNSPLHF.

This chain links TRBV11-3 with TRBJ2-7, with 8 bases identical to TRBD2. V shed 2 bases and J 6 bases; nucleotides not matched to a gene: 6. Germline CDR1 and CDR2: SGHNT and YENEEA. This CDR3 has 14 residues. CDR3 residues: CASSLYDREGEQYF. CDR3 in DNA: TGTGCCAGCAGCTTATACGATCGGGAGGGCGAGCAGTACTTC.

This clone occurred a few times. As DNA, the CDR3 is TGTGCCAGCAGTTTCTCTGGAAACACCATATATTTT. Its protein product is CASSFSGNTIYF. This chain links TRBV28 with TRBJ1-3; D gene unclear. V lost 3 bases to trimming and J lost 0 bases, with 0 bases between them. The germline gives CDR1 MDHEN, CDR2 SYDVKM. This CDR3 comprises 12 residues.